The 18 T cell receptor beta chains below come from one sample, sequenced in a study of graft-versus-host responses after intestinal transplantation. Intraepithelial and lamina propria lymphocytes were freed from processed graft tissue. TCRdb keeps only in-frame clones here, not all; method: immunoSEQ multiplex PCR. This sample has over 60,000 clones; around nine tenths occur once, and the top ten carry over 1.5%. Sequences were derived from ileum tissue, sampled more than 350 days after transplant. These receptors all stem from a human patient who received an intestinal transplant, so some T cells may come from the graft donor.

V and J are TRBV5-1 and TRBJ2-7, with 9 nucleotides matching TRBD1. Looked up from germline, CDR1 is SGHRS and CDR2 is YFSETQ. Germline trimming cut 0 bases from V and 1 base from J; bases unmatched to any gene: 2. CDR3 length: 15 residues. CDR3 amino acids: CASSLAGTGSYEQYF. In DNA form, the CDR3 reads TGCGCCAGCAGCTTGGCCGGGACAGGGTCCTACGAGCAGTACTTC.

The chain joins TRBV27 to TRBJ2-2; D is perhaps TRBD1 (5 bases). Trimming removed 3 bases at V and 3 bases at J, with 14 bases between. CDR1 and CDR2 (germline): MNHEY, SMNVEV (reference sequence). CDR3 length: 16 amino acids. CDR3 DNA sequence: TGTGCCAGCAGTTTCTCGGGCAGGGCCGACACCGGGGAGCTGTTTTTT. As protein: CASSFSGRADTGELFF.

This rearrangement joins TRBV2 to TRBJ1-3, with D perhaps TRBD1 (5 bases). Looked up from germline, CDR1 is SNHLY and CDR2 is FYNNEI. With 5 bases removed from V and 0 bases from J, the gap between germline ends came to 17 bases. The CDR3 sequence is 17 residues long. The CDR3 loop is CASSRLGRVRSGNTIYF. The CDR3 DNA is TGTGCCAGCAGTCGGCTCGGCAGGGTTCGCTCTGGAAACACCATATATTTT.

The chain recombines TRBV2 with TRBJ1-2; D might be TRBD1 (6 bases). This CDR3 comprises 11 residues. CDR1 is SNHLY, CDR2 FYNNEI, per germline. V was shortened by 8 bases and J by 8 bases, with 12 bases between the two germline ends. The CDR3 region has the DNA TGTGCCAGCTACAGGGAGGACGGCTACACCTTC. This translates into CASYREDGYTF.

This rearrangement joins TRBV2 to TRBJ1-1; D may be TRBD1 (5 bases). Germline CDR1 reads SNHLY; CDR2 reads FYNNEI. Trimming pared 4 bases from V and 0 bases from J, leaving 9 bases between. CDR3 length: 14 amino acids. This CDR3 is CASSGDGMNTEAFF. The CDR3 DNA reads as TGTGCCAGCAGTGGGGACGGCATGAACACTGAAGCTTTCTTT.

This clone came up once. The V and J genes are TRBV11-3 and TRBJ2-7, with D unclear. The CDR3 sequence is 13 residues long. The V end was cut by 8 bases, the J end by 6 bases, with 17 bases between. Germline V gene lookup returns CDR1 SGHNT and CDR2 YENEEA. The CDR3 DNA sequence: TGTGCCAGCCTAATACCACGGCTCGTCGAGCAGTACTTC. It encodes CASLIPRLVEQYF.

The J gene is TRBJ1-4, the V gene TRBV5-4; TRBD1 is a possible D gene (6 bases). Germline V CDR1 and CDR2: SGHNT, YYREEE (reference sequence). Trimming shortened V by 4 bases and J by 0 bases, and 10 bases separated the two germline ends. This CDR3 has 15 amino acids. The CDR3 here is CASSPKGATNEKLFF. The CDR3, as DNA: TGTGCCAGCAGCCCCAAGGGGGCAACTAATGAAAAACTGTTTTTT.

This chain uses TRBV15 with TRBJ2-5; perhaps TRBD1 as D (7 bases). The CDR3 contains 17 residues. V lost 10 bases to trimming and J lost 1 base, with 25 bases between them. CDR1 is LNHNV and CDR2 is YYDKDF in the germline V gene (reference sequence). The CDR3, as DNA: TGTGCCAGTTCGGATCCCGTGTCAGGGGGGTTCCAAGAGACCCAGTACTTC. Translating gives CASSDPVSGGFQETQYF.

The chain carries TRBV28 and TRBJ1-5; 11 bases are shared with TRBD1. The CDR3 runs to 15 residues. V shed 6 bases, J shed 7 bases, and the junction held 8 bases outside the gene matches. CDR1 is MDHEN, CDR2 SYDVKM, per germline. The CDR3 is CASSPLGQGGQPQHF. CDR3 DNA: TGTGCCAGCAGCCCCTTGGGACAGGGGGGACAGCCCCAGCATTTT.

The chain couples TRBV19 to TRBJ1-1, with D unresolved. This CDR3 comprises 13 residues. V shed 5 bases and J shed 5 bases, with 12 bases lying between them. The germline gives CDR1 LNHDA, CDR2 SQIVND (reference sequence). In DNA, the CDR3 is TGTGCCAGTAGTTGGGATGGTCGGACTGAAGCTTTCTTT. This gives the protein CASSWDGRTEAFF. The full variable domain, rest sourced from reference TRBV19 and TRBJ1-1, is DGGITQSPKYLFRKEGQNVTLSCEQNLNHDAMYWYRQDPGQGLRLIYYSQIVNDFQKGDIAEGYSVSREKKESFPLTVTSAQKNPTAFYLCASSWDGRTEAFFGQGTRLTVV.

V usage is TRBV29-1 and J usage is TRBJ2-5; 7 bases are a match to TRBD1. The CDR3 has 14 residues. Trimming cost V 6 bases and J 5 bases; bases outside gene matches: 12. CDR1 is SQVTM and CDR2 is ANQGSEA in the germline V gene. The CDR3 loop is CSVVNRGIEETQYF. The CDR3 DNA is TGCAGCGTGGTGAACAGGGGAATTGAGGAGACCCAGTACTTC.

The chain joins TRBV12-5 to TRBJ1-3; D remains unclear. The V gene's germline CDR1 is LGHNT and CDR2 FRNRAP. V was clipped by 1 base and J by 1 base, with 8 bases between them. The CDR3 has 15 amino acids. The CDR3 nucleotides read TGTGCTAGTGGTTTGGCCTTGGGTTCTGGAAACACCATATATTTT. Translating it yields CASGLALGSGNTIYF.

The chain combines TRBV4-1 with TRBJ1-2; D is possibly TRBD1 (5 bases). CDR1 and CDR2 (germline): MGHRA, YSYEKL. The CDR3 spans 15 residues. The germline V and J ends were trimmed by 0 bases and 2 bases, with 10 bases remaining between them. The CDR3 loop reads CASSQEGRENYGYTF. DNA of the CDR3: TGCGCCAGCAGCCAAGAAGGCAGGGAGAACTATGGCTACACCTTC.

J is TRBJ1-4 and V is TRBV11-2; 7 nucleotides match TRBD1. Germline CDR1 and CDR2: SGHAT and FQNNGV. This CDR3 has 16 residues. Germline trimming cut 1 base from V and 8 bases from J; bases unmatched to any gene: 10. The CDR3 loop reads CASSLAPRQGGEKLFF. As DNA, the CDR3 is TGTGCCAGCAGCTTAGCCCCCCGGCAGGGGGGCGAAAAACTGTTTTTT.

V and J are TRBV28 and TRBJ2-7; TRBD2 aligns across 13 bases. Looked up from germline, CDR1 is MDHEN and CDR2 is SYDVKM. This CDR3 region has 16 residues. CDR3 in amino acids: CASSFQPGLAGCSPGV. CDR3 bases: TGTGCCAGCAGCTTTCAACCGGGACTAGCGGGATGCAGCCCTGGAGTA.

This clone has a single count. CDR3 amino acids: CASSSSRDPQETQYF. The CDR3 DNA reads as TGTGCCAGCAGTTCTTCCCGGGACCCCCAAGAGACCCAGTACTTC. This chain uses TRBV6-5 with TRBJ2-5; either TRBD1 or TRBD2 may fit D (5 bases each). V was shortened by 4 bases and J by 1 base, with 13 bases between the two germline ends. CDR1 and CDR2 (germline): MNHEY, SVGAGI. This CDR3 has 15 amino acids.

The rearrangement links TRBV9 to TRBJ2-1; D perhaps matches TRBD2 (6 bases). Trimming removed 0 bases at V and 5 bases at J, with 12 bases between. The CDR3 is 15 amino acids. Germline V gives CDR1 SGDLS, CDR2 YYNGEE. The CDR3 is CASSVEPSANNEQFF. The CDR3 DNA follows: TGTGCCAGCAGCGTAGAGCCTAGCGCCAACAATGAGCAGTTCTTC.

The chain uses TRBV13 and TRBJ1-6; D remains ambiguous. Trimming removed 5 bases at V and 7 bases at J, with 15 bases between. CDR1 and CDR2 (germline): PRHDT, FYEKMQ (reference sequence). The CDR3 spans 15 residues. CDR3 bases: TGTGCCAGCAGCGGGCAGGCAACCCCCAATTCACCCCTCCACTTT. Translated, it gives CASSGQATPNSPLHF.